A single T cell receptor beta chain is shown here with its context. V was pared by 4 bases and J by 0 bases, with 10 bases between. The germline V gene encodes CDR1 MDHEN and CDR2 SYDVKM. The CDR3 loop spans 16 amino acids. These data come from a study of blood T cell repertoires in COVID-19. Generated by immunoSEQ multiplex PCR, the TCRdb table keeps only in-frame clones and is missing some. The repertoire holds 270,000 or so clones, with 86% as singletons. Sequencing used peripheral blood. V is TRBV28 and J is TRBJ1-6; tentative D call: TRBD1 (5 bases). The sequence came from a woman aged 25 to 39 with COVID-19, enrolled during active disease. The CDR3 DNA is TGTGCCAGCAGTTCGGGGGGAAGCTCCTATAATTCACCCCTCCACTTT. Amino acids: CASSSGGSSYNSPLHF. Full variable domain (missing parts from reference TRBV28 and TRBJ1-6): DVKVTQSSRYLVKRTGEKVFLECVQDMDHENMFWYRQDPGLGLRLIYFSYDVKMKEKGDIPEGYSVSREKKERFSLILESASTNQTSMYLCASSSGGSSYNSPLHFGNGTRLTVT.